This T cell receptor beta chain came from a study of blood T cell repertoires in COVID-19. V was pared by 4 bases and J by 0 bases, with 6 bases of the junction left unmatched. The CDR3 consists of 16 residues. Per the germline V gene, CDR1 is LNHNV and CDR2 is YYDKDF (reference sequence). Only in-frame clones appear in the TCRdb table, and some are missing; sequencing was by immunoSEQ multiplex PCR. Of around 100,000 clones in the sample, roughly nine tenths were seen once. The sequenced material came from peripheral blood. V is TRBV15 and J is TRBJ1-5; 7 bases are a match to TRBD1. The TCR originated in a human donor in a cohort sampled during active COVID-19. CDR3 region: CATSIWDRDSNQPQHF. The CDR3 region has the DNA TGTGCCACCAGCATATGGGACAGAGATAGCAATCAGCCCCAGCATTTT. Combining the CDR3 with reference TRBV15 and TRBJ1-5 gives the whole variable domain DAMVIQNPRYQVTQFGKPVTLSCSQTLNHNVMYWYQQKSSQAPKLLFHYYDKDFNNEADTPDNFQSRRPNTSFCFLDIRSPGLGDTAMYLCATSIWDRDSNQPQHFGDGTRLSIL.